One and the same sample provided the 2 T cell receptor beta chains below, sequenced in a study of Tregs in tolerant kidney transplant recipients (dated by TCRdb to about 2019). Read against the paper, the sample's time point label means: blood sample drawn before combined kidney and bone marrow transplant. Library creation used the immunoSEQ multiplex PCR assay. Drawn from immuneACCESS, this table holds only the in-frame rearrangements with V and J called that TCRdb kept. Clones are partly lost; checked studies trace under half to an unresolved V gene and leave the rest unexplained. This sample holds around 78,000 clones; 80% to 95% were observed only once. 0.34% of the sample is in the top ten clones. The sequences come from Tregs from blood, collected before the transplant. Receptors originate from a human donor who received a combined kidney and bone marrow transplant.

The rearrangement joins TRBV5-1 to TRBJ2-5; D perhaps matches TRBD1 (6 bases). Germline loops: CDR1 SGHRS, CDR2 YFSETQ. The V gene lost 2 bases and the J gene lost 3 bases, with 8 bases spanning the gap. The CDR3 has 13 residues. The CDR3 sequence: CASSFPGEETQYF. The CDR3 coding sequence is TGCGCCAGCAGCTTTCCAGGGGAAGAGACCCAGTACTTC.

The V call is TRBV11-2, the J call TRBJ2-2; D unclear. CDR1 is SGHAT, CDR2 FQNNGV, per germline. This CDR3 has 12 residues. The ends were cut back, 0 bases at V and 5 bases at J, with 1 base in the middle. The CDR3: CASSLETGELFF. CDR3 bases: TGTGCCAGCAGCTTAGAAACCGGGGAGCTGTTTTTT.